Following are 24 T cell receptor beta chains from one sample sequenced in a study of T cells expressing NK-cell markers. One entry per CDR3 protein, without DNA, is what TCRdb gives after re-calling the 5' RACE reads. This listing includes 550,000 to 600,000 distinct CDR3 sequences. The material sequenced was blood T cells: a sorted CD56 or NKG2C T cell subset, CD4+ or CD8+ T cells, or bulk PBMC T cells (not recorded which). Receptor source: a man aged 18 to 35 in good health.

The chain recombines TRBV5-8 with TRBJ1-3; TCRdb proposes TRBD1, but this gene call is untestable without DNA. There are 17 residues in the CDR3. The germline V gene has CDR1 SGHTS and CDR2 YDEGEE. This chain's CDR3 is CASSPHDWTRSGNTIYF.

V and J are TRBV4-1 and TRBJ2-1; TCRdb's D gene call, TRBD1, goes unchecked for lack of DNA. CDR1 is MGHRA and CDR2 is YSYEKL in the germline V gene. The CDR3 loop spans 13 amino acids. This CDR3 is CASSQLVGDEQFF.

J is TRBJ2-1 and V is TRBV28; as DNA is missing, the TRBD2 call by TCRdb cannot be tested. The length of the CDR3 is 16 residues. CDR1 and CDR2 from the germline V gene are MDHEN and SYDVKM. CDR3: CASSSILAGDYNEQFF.

The gene calls are TRBV30 and TRBJ2-7. This CDR3 has 13 amino acids. The germline V gene has CDR1 GTSNPN and CDR2 SVGIG (reference sequence). The CDR3 protein is CAWSGRGLYEQYF. Full variable domain (missing parts from reference TRBV30 and TRBJ2-7): SQTIHQWPATLVQPVGSPLSLECTVEGTSNPNLYWYRQAAGRGLQLLFYSVGIGQISSEVPQNLSASRPQDRQFILSSKKLLLSDSGFYLCAWSGRGLYEQYFGPGTRLTVT.

V is TRBV20-1 and J is TRBJ2-1; with no DNA, the TCRdb D assignment of TRBD2 cannot be verified. The CDR3 loop spans 19 amino acids. The germline gives CDR1 DFQATT, CDR2 SNEGSKA (reference sequence). CDR3 amino acids: CSASPSGTSLGVPYNEQFF.

The rearrangement joins TRBV7-3 to TRBJ2-3; there is no DNA to check the TCRdb D call of TRBD2. The CDR3 has 16 amino acids. Germline CDR1 and CDR2: SGHTA and FQGTGA. The CDR3 is CASSQTRRSSTDTQYF.

The chain links TRBV12-3 or TRBV12-4 to TRBJ1-2. The CDR3 is made up of 11 amino acids. CDR3 protein: CASSIDWGYTF.

The CDR3 spells CASSSGTGAGYGYTF. This chain uses TRBV28 with TRBJ1-2; TCRdb outputs TRBD1, but without DNA this stays unchecked. The CDR3 totals 15 residues. In germline, CDR1 is MDHEN, CDR2 SYDVKM.

The V call is TRBV9, the J call TRBJ2-1; TCRdb proposes TRBD1, but this gene call is untestable without DNA. This CDR3 is 13 amino acids long. Germline CDR1 and CDR2: SGDLS and YYNGEE. The CDR3 region is CASSTDRMTEQFF.

The rearrangement joins TRBV10-3 to TRBJ2-5; TCRdb gives TRBD2 as the D gene, but with no DNA this cannot be confirmed. This CDR3 is built from 13 residues. CDR1 and CDR2 (germline): ENHRY, SYGVKD. CDR3: CAISGDLVETQYF.

The chain has TRBV29-1 and TRBJ2-2. Germline V lookup: CDR1 SQVTM, CDR2 ANQGSEA. This CDR3 has 14 residues. Here the CDR3 reads CSALVWVGTGELFF.

The chain recombines TRBV6-2 or TRBV6-3 with TRBJ2-3; TCRdb indicates TRBD1, and absent DNA this call remains unverified. The CDR3 totals 12 residues. Germline CDR1 is MNHEY and CDR2 is SVGEGT. The CDR3 loop reads CASGFPGTTQYF.

The chain couples TRBV12-3 or TRBV12-4 to TRBJ1-5. The CDR3 runs to 16 residues. The chain's CDR3 is CASSLVDGSGNQPQHF.

This chain links TRBV9 with TRBJ2-1; no DNA is available, so the TRBD1 call from TCRdb remains unchecked. From germline, CDR1 is SGDLS and CDR2 YYNGEE. The CDR3 sequence is 15 residues long. CDR3 sequence: CASSQTSGTGGEQFF.

CDR3 region: CASSLGAAGAAGELFF. The chain carries TRBV5-4 and TRBJ2-2; TCRdb's D call of TRBD2 is untestable without DNA. CDR3 size: 16 residues. Looked up from germline, CDR1 is SGHNT and CDR2 is YYREEE (reference sequence).

V usage is TRBV29-1 and J usage is TRBJ2-1. The CDR3 loop spans 11 amino acids. Germline lookup yields CDR1 SQVTM and CDR2 ANQGSEA. The CDR3: CSVEFRDEQFF.

The chain has TRBV7-2 and TRBJ2-1; absent DNA, TCRdb's TRBD1 call cannot be checked. The CDR3 is 13 amino acids. From germline, CDR1 is SGHTA and CDR2 FQGNSA. CDR3 protein: CASSLTPGNEQFF.

The CDR3 sequence is CASSLLGQGNHNEQFF. The rearrangement links TRBV27 to TRBJ2-1; TCRdb gives TRBD1 as the D gene, but with no DNA this cannot be confirmed. CDR1 is MNHEY, CDR2 SMNVEV, per germline (reference sequence). The CDR3 sequence is 16 residues long.

The chain is built from TRBV5-1 and TRBJ2-3; checking the TCRdb D call of TRBD2 is not possible without DNA. The CDR3 length is 17 residues. Germline CDR1 SGHRS, CDR2 YFSETQ. This CDR3 reads CASSLGRSSGSTDTQYF.

The rearrangement uses TRBV5-6 and TRBJ2-3; TCRdb's assignment of TRBD2 cannot be checked, as there is no DNA. CDR3 length: 17 amino acids. CDR1 is SGHDT and CDR2 is YYEEEE in the germline V gene. CDR3 sequence: CASSLKAQGLRTDTQYF.

V is TRBV29-1 and J is TRBJ1-3. The CDR3 runs to 14 residues. Germline-derived CDR1 and CDR2 are SQVTM and ANQGSEA. The CDR3 sequence: CSVVQATSGNTIYF.

This chain links TRBV24-1 with TRBJ2-2. Germline CDR1 is KGHDR and CDR2 is SFDVKD. CDR3 length equals 14 residues. CDR3 region: CATSVGSDTGELFF.

The genes are TRBV20-1 and TRBJ2-7. This CDR3 has 12 amino acids. The V gene's germline CDR1 is DFQATT and CDR2 SNEGSKA (reference sequence). The CDR3 spells CSARPVTYEQYF.

The V and J genes are TRBV7-2 and TRBJ1-6. The CDR3 runs to 15 residues. The germline CDR1 and CDR2 sequences are SGHTA and FQGNSA. The chain's CDR3 is CASSSRGSYNSPLHF.